This TCR beta chain emerged from a study of T cells in tuberculosis (dated by TCRdb to the late 2010s). The study in broad terms: In the study, CD1B tetramers and high-throughput TCR immunosequencing were combined to characterize T cells specific for the mycobacterial lipid antigen glucose monomycolate (GMM). With over nine people per group, a South African clinical cohort compared IGRA-negative adolescents, IGRA-positive adolescents with latent tuberculosis, and adults with active tuberculosis.

At study entry, a tuberculin skin test and the QuantiFERON-TB GOLD In-Tube IGRA were used to screen adolescents for latent tuberculosis infection. Immunosequencing of unsorted cryopreserved PBMC covered, on average, around 96,000 T cells per clinical donor. Eleven high schools in the Worcester region of the Western Cape, South Africa, served as enrollment sites for adolescents aged 12 to 18 years. Ten or so M. tuberculosis-infected adolescents and around 10 uninfected adolescents, matched for age and sex, were selected. PBMC from adolescents were isolated by density centrifugation from freshly drawn heparinized blood and were then cryopreserved. The paper's findings and limits, for the study overall: A classifier using the diverse GMM-specific repertoire reached just over 85% accuracy (AUROC about 0.9), compared with approximately 70% accuracy using GEM motif frequencies. The smaller NN-distances were partly driven by shorter CDR3-alpha lengths in active tuberculosis patients, and the difference for TCR-beta did not reach statistical significance. Clinical samples were selected based on which cryopreserved specimens were available, and the active tuberculosis cases were adults whereas the controls were adolescents. Compared with IGRA-negative controls, TCR-alpha repertoires from active tuberculosis had smaller mean NN-distances to GMM-specific TCRs, which suggests that these TCRs underwent clonal expansion.

The immunoSEQ multiplex PCR assay was used to generate TCR libraries, with TCR-beta and/or TCR-alpha/delta assays applied to each sample. Amplified TCR libraries were sequenced on the Illumina high-throughput platform. Per the original workflow: Clustering and dimensionality reduction relied on pairwise TCRdist distances among GMM-specific receptors from T cells that were either sorted ex vivo or expanded in vitro. The score assigned to each clinical repertoire was mean NN-distance, meaning the average TCRdist to the nearest 10% of tetramer-positive reference sequences. To compute GEM TCR motif frequency, the fraction of unique TCRs matching known GEM sequences by V/J usage and CDR3 length was calculated. Linear discriminant analysis with leave-one-out cross-validation, implemented in scikit-learn, was used to classify active tuberculosis. TCRdb obtained this table from immuneACCESS and retained in-frame rearrangements with V and J assigned. These tables miss some clones; where compared with another copy, unresolved V genes account for less than half of the shortfall, and the remainder is unexplained. The DNA was the basis for D and trimming; V, J and clone size are from that table. This sample gives 40,000 to 45,000 clones in total; 94% of them show up just once. The ten largest clones add up to 1.9% of the sample.

V is cut back by 4 bases and J by 1 base, with 9 bases in the junction unmatched. The germline V gene provides CDR1 SGDLS and CDR2 YYNGEE. The CDR3 has 16 amino acids, counting the end cysteine and phenylalanine. Of all the DNA, just the CDR3 is kept, 48 bases in frame from base 1. A remark on this clone: Its binding antigen is unknown. No quality values exist for individual bases; no much larger clone is one base distant.

This receptor was obtained from a donor aged 10-30 years with latent tuberculosis or without tuberculosis infection. Some clones in this sample may be carry-over from other donors' samples. In this chain, TRBV9 is recombined with TRBJ1-2, and TRBD1 aligns with 8 junction nucleotides. Sequences were obtained from PBMCs. The CDR3 protein sequence reads: CASSFDRGPLNYGYTF. The nucleotide sequence is TGTGCCAGCAGCTTCGACAGGGGCCCCCTTAACTATGGCTACACCTTC.